This passage covers 23 T cell receptor beta chains from one sample sequenced in a study of blood T cell repertoires in COVID-19. The repertoire was sequenced with immunoSEQ multiplex PCR; TCRdb's copy has only in-frame clones and lacks some. The table lists 60,000 or so clones, around nine tenths of them singletons, with 13% to 15% in the top ten. Sequencing was done on a sample of peripheral blood. The receptors come from a human donor with active COVID-19. The donor label of this sample is uncertain.

V gene TRBV29-1 combines with J gene TRBJ1-4; no clear D gene. Germline V lookup: CDR1 SQVTM, CDR2 ANQGSEA. The CDR3 length is 13 residues. Trimming left V 0 bases short and J 7 bases short, with 9 bases between. CDR3 protein: CSVEERGGEKLFF. The CDR3 nucleotides read TGCAGCGTTGAAGAGCGGGGAGGTGAAAAACTGTTTTTT.

The chain combines TRBV3-1 (or the pseudogene TRBV3-2) with TRBJ1-3; no reliable D call. The CDR3 length is 16 residues. With 4 bases removed from V and 0 bases from J, the gap between germline ends came to 13 bases. Germline assignment: CDR1 LGHDT and CDR2 YNNKEL (reference sequence). The CDR3 region is CASSPRQRSSGNTIYF. The CDR3 nucleotides read TGTGCCAGCAGCCCGCGGCAGAGGAGCTCTGGAAACACCATATATTTT.

V gene TRBV5-1 combines with J gene TRBJ2-1; the match to TRBD2 covers 7 bases. In germline, CDR1 is SGHRS, CDR2 YFSETQ. Trimming took 3 bases from V and 7 from J; bases not matched to a gene: 7. The CDR3 runs to 14 residues. CDR3 in DNA: TGCGCCAGCAGCTCCGAAGCGGGAAAGAATGAGCAGTTCTTC. Translated: CASSSEAGKNEQFF. The full variable domain, with the rest looked up from reference TRBV5-1 and TRBJ2-1, is KAGVTQTPRYLIKTRGQQVTLSCSPISGHRSVSWYQQTPGQGLQFLFEYFSETQRNKGNFPGRFSGRQFSNSRSEMNVSTLELGDSALYLCASSSEAGKNEQFFGPGTRLTVL.

V is TRBV6-1 and J is TRBJ2-7; possible D gene TRBD2, 7 bases. The CDR3 is 13 residues long. Germline CDR1 is MNHNS and CDR2 is SASEGT. The germline V and J ends were trimmed by 1 base and 7 bases, with 11 bases remaining between them. DNA for the CDR3: TGTGCCAGCAGTGAAGAGGGGGGAGGGGAGCAGTACTTC. This codes for CASSEEGGGEQYF.

CDR3 residues: CASSLRGGVRDTQYF. CDR3 nucleotides: TGTGCCAGCAGCCTTCGAGGGGGAGTGAGAGATACGCAGTATTTT. The genes are TRBV6-5 and TRBJ2-3; weak D call: TRBD1 (6 bases). This CDR3 is built from 15 residues. Germline V lookup: CDR1 MNHEY, CDR2 SVGAGI. V shed 6 bases and J shed 5 bases, with 18 bases lying between them.

In its sample, this clone was seen once. V and J are TRBV10-3 and TRBJ1-1; D may be TRBD1 (5 bases). V was pared by 10 bases and J by 5 bases, with 20 bases between. CDR1 is ENHRY, CDR2 SYGVKD, per germline. The CDR3 totals 14 residues. The CDR3 spells CATNSGGVVTEAFF. The CDR3 nucleotides are TGTGCCACCAACAGCGGGGGGGTGGTTACTGAAGCTTTCTTT.

The chain is built from TRBV20-1 and TRBJ1-2; TRBD1 matches at 12 bases. Germline trimming cut 5 bases from V and 1 base from J; bases unmatched to any gene: 8. This CDR3 spans 16 amino acids. Germline V gene data show CDR1 as DFQATT and CDR2 as SNEGSKA (reference sequence). CDR3 loop: CSAGGTGGTYNYGYTF. The CDR3 nucleotides read TGCAGTGCTGGTGGGACAGGGGGCACGTATAACTATGGCTACACCTTC.

The chain employs TRBV28 and TRBJ1-4; 11 bases align to TRBD1. This CDR3 is built from 15 residues. Trimming removed 7 bases from V and 8 bases from J; junction bases left unmatched: 9. The germline V gene encodes CDR1 MDHEN and CDR2 SYDVKM. The CDR3 coding sequence is TGTGCCAGCAACCTGGGGGGGACAGGGGGAGAAAAACTGTTTTTT. It codes for CASNLGGTGGEKLFF.

The gene calls are TRBV7-9 and TRBJ1-6; 8 positions match TRBD1. The CDR3 sequence is 16 residues long. V shed 3 bases, J shed 0 bases, and the junction held 1 base outside the gene matches. Germline CDR1 is SEHNR and CDR2 is FQNEAQ (reference sequence). The CDR3 DNA is TGTGCCAGCAGCTTCGGACAGGGCTCCTATAATTCACCCCTCCACTTT. This encodes CASSFGQGSYNSPLHF.

The V call is TRBV2, the J call TRBJ1-1; unclear D gene. Trimming removed 2 bases from V and 8 bases from J, with 12 bases in between. From germline, CDR1 is SNHLY and CDR2 FYNNEI. This CDR3 comprises 13 residues. CDR3 sequence reads: CASSELPGLEAFF. CDR3 nucleotides: TGTGCCAGCAGTGAACTCCCAGGCTTAGAAGCTTTCTTT. Together with reference TRBV2 and TRBJ1-1, the CDR3 gives the full variable domain: EPEVTQTPSHQVTQMGQEVILRCVPISNHLYFYWYRQILGQKVEFLVSFYNNEISEKSEIFDDQFSVERPDGSNFTLKIRSTKLEDSAMYFCASSELPGLEAFFGQGTRLTVV.

This chain joins TRBV6-5 and TRBJ1-2; no clear D gene. V was pared by 0 bases and J by 0 bases, with 8 bases between. This CDR3 contains 15 residues. Germline V gives CDR1 MNHEY, CDR2 SVGAGI. Here the CDR3 DNA reads TGTGCCAGCAGTTACTCGATGCCAGCTAACTATGGCTACACCTTC. It specifies CASSYSMPANYGYTF.

The V gene is TRBV2, the J gene TRBJ2-7, with TRBD2 as a possible D gene (7 bases). The V gene's germline CDR1 is SNHLY and CDR2 FYNNEI. V was cut by 6 bases and J by 6 bases, with 12 bases left in between. This CDR3 is 12 amino acids long. CDR3 residues: CASRTGGGEQYV. The DNA for the CDR3 is TGTGCCAGCAGGACGGGGGGCGGCGAGCAGTACGTC.

This chain joins TRBV11-2 and TRBJ1-6, with TRBD1 matching 7 bases. J lost 4 bases, V lost 2 bases, and 2 bases had no gene match. Per germline, CDR1 SGHAT and CDR2 FQNNGV. The CDR3 spans 15 residues. The CDR3 DNA reads TGTGCCAGCAGCTTACAGACAGGGTATAATTCACCCCTCCACTTT. Translation gives CASSLQTGYNSPLHF.

This clone has a single count. V is TRBV29-1 and J is TRBJ2-3, with 9 bases fitting TRBD2. CDR1 and CDR2 (germline): SQVTM, ANQGSEA. This CDR3 has 16 amino acids. After removal of 7 bases from V and 2 bases from J, the junction contained 13 bases not matched to a gene. Written as DNA, the CDR3 is TGCAGCGCCGGCCTAACCTTAGCGGGAGACACAGATACGCAGTATTTT. It is translated as CSAGLTLAGDTDTQYF.

V and J are TRBV27 and TRBJ1-2; tentative D call: TRBD1 (5 bases). This CDR3 has 13 residues. Germline V gives CDR1 MNHEY, CDR2 SMNVEV (reference sequence). V lost 2 bases and J 4 bases, leaving 8 bases between the germline ends. The CDR3 spells CASSLGGGYGYTF. The CDR3 DNA follows: TGTGCCAGCAGTTTAGGGGGAGGCTATGGCTACACCTTC.

The chain couples TRBV5-1 to TRBJ2-7; 7 bases fit TRBD1. The CDR3 has 14 residues. V lost 4 bases and J lost 2; bases outside the gene matches: 6. The germline V gene has CDR1 SGHRS and CDR2 YFSETQ. This CDR3 reads CASSHGTEPYEQYF. The CDR3 nucleotides read TGCGCCAGCAGCCATGGGACAGAACCCTACGAGCAGTACTTC.

This rearrangement joins TRBV27 to TRBJ2-7; 10 bases are shared with TRBD1. This CDR3 region has 17 residues. In germline, CDR1 is MNHEY, CDR2 SMNVEV (reference sequence). Germline trimming cut 6 bases from V and 3 bases from J; bases unmatched to any gene: 14. The DNA for the CDR3 is TGTGCCAGCAGGGAACGCGGGACAGGGGTATTTGGCTACGAGCAGTACTTC. It specifies CASRERGTGVFGYEQYF.

The genes are TRBV7-9 and TRBJ1-1; TRBD1 matches at 8 bases. Looked up from germline, CDR1 is SEHNR and CDR2 is FQNEAQ (reference sequence). This CDR3 region has 15 residues. J lost 1 base, V lost 5 bases, and 6 bases had no gene match. CDR3 nucleotides: TGTGCCAGCAGCCGACGACAGGGGAAGAACACTGAAGCTTTCTTT. This sequence encodes CASSRRQGKNTEAFF. The full variable domain, rest sourced from reference TRBV7-9 and TRBJ1-1, is DTGVSQNPRHKITKRGQNVTFRCDPISEHNRLYWYRQTLGQGPEFLTYFQNEAQLEKSRLLSDRFSAERPKGSFSTLEIQRTEQGDSAMYLCASSRRQGKNTEAFFGQGTRLTVV.

The chain joins TRBV29-1 to TRBJ2-3, with 12 bases matching TRBD2. Germline CDR1 and CDR2: SQVTM and ANQGSEA. The trim removed 1 base at V and 5 bases at J, leaving 4 bases unmatched. This CDR3 has 15 amino acids. The DNA for the CDR3 is TGCAGCGTTGAAGGACTAGCGGGAGAATTAGATACGCAGTATTTT. Translating it yields CSVEGLAGELDTQYF.

V and J are TRBV3-1 (or the pseudogene TRBV3-2) and TRBJ2-1; TRBD2 aligns across 10 bases. The CDR3 totals 16 residues. Germline-derived CDR1 and CDR2 are LGHDT and YNNKEL (reference sequence). The trim removed 5 bases at V and 1 base at J, leaving 5 bases unmatched. The CDR3 DNA follows: TGTGCCAGCAGCTCAGCGGGGGGGGGTTCCTACAATGAGCAGTTCTTC. Its protein is CASSSAGGGSYNEQFF.

This clone occurred a few times. The chain links TRBV6-5 to TRBJ1-1, with D maybe TRBD1 (6 bases). V lost 6 bases and J 0 bases, leaving 11 bases between the germline ends. The CDR3 is made up of 14 amino acids. Germline-derived CDR1 and CDR2 are MNHEY and SVGAGI. Written as DNA, the CDR3 is TGTGCCAGCAGGGTAGGACAGATGAACACTGAAGCTTTCTTT. This encodes CASRVGQMNTEAFF.

V gene TRBV7-3 combines with J gene TRBJ2-2; 7 positions agree with TRBD1. The V gene's germline CDR1 is SGHTA and CDR2 FQGTGA. The CDR3 has 17 residues. J gave up 2 bases and V 3 bases, and 9 bases lay outside the gene matches. This chain's CDR3 is CASSLSRDSLNTGELFF. The CDR3 nucleotides read TGTGCCAGCAGCTTGTCCCGGGACAGCCTTAACACCGGGGAGCTGTTTTTT.

The chain joins TRBV19 to TRBJ2-1, with D maybe TRBD2 (6 bases). The CDR3 runs 14 residues. Trimming left V 0 bases short and J 5 bases short, with 8 bases between. Germline CDR1 LNHDA, CDR2 SQIVND (reference sequence). CDR3 bases: TGTGCCAGTAGTATAGATTGGGGGGACAATGAGCAGTTCTTC. It is translated as CASSIDWGDNEQFF.